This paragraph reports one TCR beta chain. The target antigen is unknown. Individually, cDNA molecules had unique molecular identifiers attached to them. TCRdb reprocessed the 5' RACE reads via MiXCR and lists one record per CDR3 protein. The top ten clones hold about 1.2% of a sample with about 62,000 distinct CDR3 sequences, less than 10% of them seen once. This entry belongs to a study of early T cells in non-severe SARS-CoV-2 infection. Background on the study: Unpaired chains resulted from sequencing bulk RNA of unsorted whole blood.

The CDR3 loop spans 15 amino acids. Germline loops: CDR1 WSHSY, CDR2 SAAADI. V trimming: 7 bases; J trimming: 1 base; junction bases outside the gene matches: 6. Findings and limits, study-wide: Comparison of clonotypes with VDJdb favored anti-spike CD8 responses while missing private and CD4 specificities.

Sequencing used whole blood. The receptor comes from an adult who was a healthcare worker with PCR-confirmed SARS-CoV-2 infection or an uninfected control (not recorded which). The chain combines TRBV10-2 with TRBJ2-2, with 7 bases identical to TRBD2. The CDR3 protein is CASIPGRVNTGELFF. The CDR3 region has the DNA TGCGCCAGCATTCCGGGGAGGGTGAACACCGGGGAGCTGTTTTTT.